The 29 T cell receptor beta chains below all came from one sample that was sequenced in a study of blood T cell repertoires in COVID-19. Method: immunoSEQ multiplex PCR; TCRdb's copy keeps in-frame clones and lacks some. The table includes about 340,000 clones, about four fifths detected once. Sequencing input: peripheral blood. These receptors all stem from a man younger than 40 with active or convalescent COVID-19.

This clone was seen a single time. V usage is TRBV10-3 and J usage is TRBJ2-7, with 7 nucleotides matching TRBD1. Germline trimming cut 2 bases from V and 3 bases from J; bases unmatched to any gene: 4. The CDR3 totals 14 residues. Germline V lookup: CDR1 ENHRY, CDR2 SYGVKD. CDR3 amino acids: CAISEGDSIYEQYF. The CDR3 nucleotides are TGTGCCATCAGTGAGGGGGACAGCATCTACGAGCAGTACTTC.

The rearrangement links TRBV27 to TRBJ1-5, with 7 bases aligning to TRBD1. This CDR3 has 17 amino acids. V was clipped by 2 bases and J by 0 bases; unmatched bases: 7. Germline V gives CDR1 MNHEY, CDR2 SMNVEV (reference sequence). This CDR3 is CASSLEGQRTSNQPQHF. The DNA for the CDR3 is TGTGCCAGCAGTTTAGAGGGACAGAGAACTAGCAATCAGCCCCAGCATTTT.

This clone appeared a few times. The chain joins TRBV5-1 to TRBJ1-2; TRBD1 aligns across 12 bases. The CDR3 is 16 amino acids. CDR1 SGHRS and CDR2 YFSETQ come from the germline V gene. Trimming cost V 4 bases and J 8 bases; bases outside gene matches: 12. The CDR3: CASSDIRDRGQRGYTF. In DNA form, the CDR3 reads TGCGCCAGCAGCGATATCCGGGACAGGGGGCAAAGGGGCTACACCTTC. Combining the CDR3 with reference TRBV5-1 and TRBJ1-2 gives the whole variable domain KAGVTQTPRYLIKTRGQQVTLSCSPISGHRSVSWYQQTPGQGLQFLFEYFSETQRNKGNFPGRFSGRQFSNSRSEMNVSTLELGDSALYLCASSDIRDRGQRGYTFGSGTRLTVV.

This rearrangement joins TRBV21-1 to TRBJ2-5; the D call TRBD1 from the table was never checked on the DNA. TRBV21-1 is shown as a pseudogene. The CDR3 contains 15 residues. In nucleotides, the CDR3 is TGTGCCAGCAGCAAACTTTACAGGGGGCGCGAGACCCAGTACTTC. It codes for CASSKLYRGRETQYF.

The CDR3 sequence: CSAPDREGNGYTF. The CDR3 DNA reads as TGCAGCGCCCCGGACAGGGAAGGGAATGGCTACACCTTC. The V and J genes are TRBV29-1 and TRBJ1-2; 8 nucleotides line up with TRBD1. The V segment lost 7 bases and the J segment 6 bases; nucleotides outside the gene matches: 10. Germline V gives CDR1 SQVTM, CDR2 ANQGSEA. This CDR3 has 13 amino acids.

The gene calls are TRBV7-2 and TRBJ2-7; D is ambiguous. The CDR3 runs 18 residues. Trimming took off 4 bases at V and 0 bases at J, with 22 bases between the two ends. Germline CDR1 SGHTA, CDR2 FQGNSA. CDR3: CASSSQPPQISFSYEQYF. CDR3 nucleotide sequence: TGTGCCAGCAGCTCCCAGCCCCCACAGATTTCCTTCTCCTACGAGCAGTACTTC. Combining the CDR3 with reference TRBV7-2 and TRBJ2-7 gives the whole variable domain GAGVSQSPSNKVTEKGKDVELRCDPISGHTALYWYRQSLGQGLEFLIYFQGNSAPDKSGLPSDRFSAERTGGSVSTLTIQRTQQEDSAVYLCASSSQPPQISFSYEQYFGPGTRLTVT.

The CDR3 spells CASSPRGSGGADTQYF. CDR3 nucleotide sequence: TGCGCCAGCAGCCCGAGGGGTAGCGGGGGGGCAGATACGCAGTATTTT. This chain connects TRBV4-3 to TRBJ2-3; 11 bases agree with TRBD2. Germline values: CDR1 LGHNA, CDR2 YSLEER. After removal of 4 bases from V and 4 bases from J, the junction contained 7 bases not matched to a gene. CDR3 length: 16 amino acids.

CDR3: CASSQSTEAFF. The CDR3 DNA reads TGTGCCAGCAGCCAATCCACTGAAGCTTTCTTT. The chain couples TRBV28 to TRBJ1-1, with no clear D. The CDR3 is 11 residues long. CDR1 and CDR2 (germline): MDHEN, SYDVKM. V was cut by 6 bases and J by 4 bases, with 6 bases left in between.

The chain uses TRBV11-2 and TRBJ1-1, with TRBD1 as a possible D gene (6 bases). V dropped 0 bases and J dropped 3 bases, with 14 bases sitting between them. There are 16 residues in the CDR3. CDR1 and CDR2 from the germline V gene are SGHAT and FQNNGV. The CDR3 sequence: CASSLDQGRRYTEAFF. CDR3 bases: TGTGCCAGCAGCTTAGATCAGGGGAGAAGGTACACTGAAGCTTTCTTT. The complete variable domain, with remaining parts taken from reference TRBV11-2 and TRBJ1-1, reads EAGVAQSPRYKIIEKRQSVAFWCNPISGHATLYWYQQILGQGPKLLIQFQNNGVVDDSQLPKDRFSAERLKGVDSTLKIQPAKLEDSAVYLCASSLDQGRRYTEAFFGQGTRLTVV.

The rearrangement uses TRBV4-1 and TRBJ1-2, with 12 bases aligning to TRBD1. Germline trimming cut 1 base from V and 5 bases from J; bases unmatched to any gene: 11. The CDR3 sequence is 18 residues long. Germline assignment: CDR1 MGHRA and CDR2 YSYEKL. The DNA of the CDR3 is TGCGCCAGCAGCCAAGCCCTACCCGGGACAGGGGGCTTTTATGGCTACACCTTC. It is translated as CASSQALPGTGGFYGYTF.

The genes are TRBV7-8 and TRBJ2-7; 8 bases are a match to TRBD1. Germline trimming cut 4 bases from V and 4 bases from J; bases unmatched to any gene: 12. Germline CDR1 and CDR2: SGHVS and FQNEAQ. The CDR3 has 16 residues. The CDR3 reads CASSSAVRGRGYEQYF. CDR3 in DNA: TGTGCCAGCAGCTCCGCGGTCAGGGGGCGAGGATACGAGCAGTACTTC.

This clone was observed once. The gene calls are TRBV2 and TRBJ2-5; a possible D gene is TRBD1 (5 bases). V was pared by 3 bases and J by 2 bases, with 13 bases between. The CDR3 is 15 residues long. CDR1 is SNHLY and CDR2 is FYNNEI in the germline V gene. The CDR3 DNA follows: TGTGCCAGCAGTGATTTGGGGCGGAGTCAAGAGACCCAGTACTTC. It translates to CASSDLGRSQETQYF.

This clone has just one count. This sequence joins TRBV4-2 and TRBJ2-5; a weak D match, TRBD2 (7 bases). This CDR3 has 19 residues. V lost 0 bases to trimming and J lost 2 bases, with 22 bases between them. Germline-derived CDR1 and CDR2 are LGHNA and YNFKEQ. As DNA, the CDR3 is TGTGCCAGCAGCCAAGAGAGGTGGGGGGGCGATTCGGAGCAAGAGACCCAGTACTTC. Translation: CASSQERWGGDSEQETQYF.

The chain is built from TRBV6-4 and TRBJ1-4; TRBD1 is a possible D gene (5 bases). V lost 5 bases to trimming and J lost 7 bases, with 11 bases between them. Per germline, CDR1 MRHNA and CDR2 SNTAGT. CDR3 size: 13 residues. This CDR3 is CASSQGVGEKLFF. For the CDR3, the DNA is TGTGCCAGCAGTCAGGGTGTCGGTGAAAAACTGTTTTTT.

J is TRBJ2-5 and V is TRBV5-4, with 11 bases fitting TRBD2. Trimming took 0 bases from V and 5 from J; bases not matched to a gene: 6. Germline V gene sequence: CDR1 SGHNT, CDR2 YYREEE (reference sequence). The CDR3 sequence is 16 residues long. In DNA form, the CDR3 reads TGTGCCAGCAGCTTGGATCTAGCGGGAGGCGGGGAGACCCAGTACTTC. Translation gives CASSLDLAGGGETQYF.

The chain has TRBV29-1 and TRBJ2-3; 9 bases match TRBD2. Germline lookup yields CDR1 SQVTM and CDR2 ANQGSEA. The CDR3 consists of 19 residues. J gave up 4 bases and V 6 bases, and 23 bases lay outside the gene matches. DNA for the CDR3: TGCAGCGTCGATAACCCCGAGGTGAGGTCTAGCGGGGTCCCAGATACGCAGTATTTT. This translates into CSVDNPEVRSSGVPDTQYF.

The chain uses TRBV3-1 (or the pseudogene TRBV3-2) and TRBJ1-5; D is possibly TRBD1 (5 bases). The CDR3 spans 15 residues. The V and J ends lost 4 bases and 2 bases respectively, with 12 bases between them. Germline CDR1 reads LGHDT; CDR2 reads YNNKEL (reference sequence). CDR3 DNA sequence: TGTGCCAGCAGCCGGAGCAGCAGGGGCAATCAGCCCCAGCATTTT. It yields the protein CASSRSSRGNQPQHF.

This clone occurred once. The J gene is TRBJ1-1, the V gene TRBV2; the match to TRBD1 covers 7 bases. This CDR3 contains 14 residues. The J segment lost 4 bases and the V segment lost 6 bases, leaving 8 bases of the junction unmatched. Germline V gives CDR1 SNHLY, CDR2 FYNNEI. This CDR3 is CASRRTGEVTEAFF. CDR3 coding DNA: TGTGCCAGCAGGAGGACAGGAGAGGTCACTGAAGCTTTCTTT.

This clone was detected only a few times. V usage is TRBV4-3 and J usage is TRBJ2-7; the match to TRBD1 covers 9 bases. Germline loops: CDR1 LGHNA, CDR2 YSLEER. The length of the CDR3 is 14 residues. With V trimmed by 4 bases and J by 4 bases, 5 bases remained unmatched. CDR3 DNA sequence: TGCGCCAGCAGCCCGGGACAGGGACTATACGAGCAGTACTTC. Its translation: CASSPGQGLYEQYF.

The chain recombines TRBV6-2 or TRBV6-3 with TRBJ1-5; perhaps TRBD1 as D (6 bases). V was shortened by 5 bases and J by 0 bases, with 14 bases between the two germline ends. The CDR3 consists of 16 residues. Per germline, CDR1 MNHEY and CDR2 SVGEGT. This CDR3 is CASSHRQAYSNQPQHF. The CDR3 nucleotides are TGTGCCAGCAGTCATAGACAGGCTTATAGCAATCAGCCCCAGCATTTT.

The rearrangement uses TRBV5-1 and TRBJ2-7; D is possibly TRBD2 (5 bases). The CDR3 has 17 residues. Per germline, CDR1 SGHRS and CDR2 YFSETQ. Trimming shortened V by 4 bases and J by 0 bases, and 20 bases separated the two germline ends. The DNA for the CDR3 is TGCGCCAGCAGCGTTCATGCGGGCCTCCGAGTCTCCTACGAGCAGTACTTC. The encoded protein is CASSVHAGLRVSYEQYF. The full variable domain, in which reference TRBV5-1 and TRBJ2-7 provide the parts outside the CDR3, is KAGVTQTPRYLIKTRGQQVTLSCSPISGHRSVSWYQQTPGQGLQFLFEYFSETQRNKGNFPGRFSGRQFSNSRSEMNVSTLELGDSALYLCASSVHAGLRVSYEQYFGPGTRLTVT.

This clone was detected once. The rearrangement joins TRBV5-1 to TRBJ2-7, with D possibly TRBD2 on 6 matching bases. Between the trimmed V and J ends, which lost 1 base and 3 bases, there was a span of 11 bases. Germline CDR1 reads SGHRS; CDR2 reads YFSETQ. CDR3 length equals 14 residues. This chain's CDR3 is CASSLSSELYEQYF. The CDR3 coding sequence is TGCGCCAGCAGCTTGTCTAGCGAGCTCTACGAGCAGTACTTC. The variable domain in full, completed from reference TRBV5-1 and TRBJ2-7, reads KAGVTQTPRYLIKTRGQQVTLSCSPISGHRSVSWYQQTPGQGLQFLFEYFSETQRNKGNFPGRFSGRQFSNSRSEMNVSTLELGDSALYLCASSLSSELYEQYFGPGTRLTVT.

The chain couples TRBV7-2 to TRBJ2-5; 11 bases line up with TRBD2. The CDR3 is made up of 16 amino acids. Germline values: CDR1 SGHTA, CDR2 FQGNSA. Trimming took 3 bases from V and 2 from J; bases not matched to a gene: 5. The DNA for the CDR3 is TGTGCCAGCAGCTTTAGGGGACTAGCGGAACAAGAGACCCAGTACTTC. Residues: CASSFRGLAEQETQYF.

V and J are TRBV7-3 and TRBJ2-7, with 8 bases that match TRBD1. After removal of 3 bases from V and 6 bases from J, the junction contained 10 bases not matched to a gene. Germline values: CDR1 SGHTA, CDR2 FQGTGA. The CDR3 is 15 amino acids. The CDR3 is CASSFLVGQGSEQYF. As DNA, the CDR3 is TGTGCCAGCAGCTTCCTGGTCGGACAGGGCTCCGAGCAGTACTTC.

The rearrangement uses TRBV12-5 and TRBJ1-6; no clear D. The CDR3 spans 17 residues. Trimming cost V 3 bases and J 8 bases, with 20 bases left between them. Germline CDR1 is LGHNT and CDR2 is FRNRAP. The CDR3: CASGFSGEVRADSPLHF. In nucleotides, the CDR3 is TGTGCTAGTGGTTTCTCCGGGGAGGTTCGAGCTGATTCACCCCTCCACTTT. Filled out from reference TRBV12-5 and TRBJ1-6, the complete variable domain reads DARVTQTPRHKVTEMGQEVTMRCQPILGHNTVFWYRQTMMQGLELLAYFRNRAPLDDSGMPKDRFSAEMPDATLATLKIQPSEPRDSAVYFCASGFSGEVRADSPLHFGNGTRLTVT.

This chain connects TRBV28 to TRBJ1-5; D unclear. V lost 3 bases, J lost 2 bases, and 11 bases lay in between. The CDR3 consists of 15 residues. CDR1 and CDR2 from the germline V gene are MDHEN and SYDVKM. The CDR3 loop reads CASSFYKRGNQPQHF. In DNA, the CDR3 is TGTGCCAGCAGTTTTTATAAACGGGGCAATCAGCCCCAGCATTTT.

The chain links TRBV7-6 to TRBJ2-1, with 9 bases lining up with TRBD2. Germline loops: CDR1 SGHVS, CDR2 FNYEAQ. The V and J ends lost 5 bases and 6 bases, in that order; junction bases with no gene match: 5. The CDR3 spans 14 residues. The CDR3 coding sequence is TGTGCCAGCAGCGGGCGGGGGGGCATCAATGAGCAGTTCTTC. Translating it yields CASSGRGGINEQFF.

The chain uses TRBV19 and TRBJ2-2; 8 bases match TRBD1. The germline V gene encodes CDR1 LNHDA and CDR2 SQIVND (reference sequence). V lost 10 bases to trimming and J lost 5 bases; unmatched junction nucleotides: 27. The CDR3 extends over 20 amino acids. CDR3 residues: CATTTPGLTGGDLWTGELFF. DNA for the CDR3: TGTGCCACCACCACCCCAGGATTAACAGGGGGAGATCTTTGGACCGGGGAGCTGTTTTTT.

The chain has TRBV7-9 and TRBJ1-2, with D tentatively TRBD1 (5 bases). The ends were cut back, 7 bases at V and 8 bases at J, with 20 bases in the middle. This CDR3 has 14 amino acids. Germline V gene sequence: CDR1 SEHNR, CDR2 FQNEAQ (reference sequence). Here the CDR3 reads CASTPWGRDTGYTF. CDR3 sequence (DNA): TGTGCCAGCACCCCCTGGGGCAGGGATACCGGCTACACCTTC. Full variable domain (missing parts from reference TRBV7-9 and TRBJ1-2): DTGVSQNPRHKITKRGQNVTFRCDPISEHNRLYWYRQTLGQGPEFLTYFQNEAQLEKSRLLSDRFSAERPKGSFSTLEIQRTEQGDSAMYLCASTPWGRDTGYTFGSGTRLTVV.